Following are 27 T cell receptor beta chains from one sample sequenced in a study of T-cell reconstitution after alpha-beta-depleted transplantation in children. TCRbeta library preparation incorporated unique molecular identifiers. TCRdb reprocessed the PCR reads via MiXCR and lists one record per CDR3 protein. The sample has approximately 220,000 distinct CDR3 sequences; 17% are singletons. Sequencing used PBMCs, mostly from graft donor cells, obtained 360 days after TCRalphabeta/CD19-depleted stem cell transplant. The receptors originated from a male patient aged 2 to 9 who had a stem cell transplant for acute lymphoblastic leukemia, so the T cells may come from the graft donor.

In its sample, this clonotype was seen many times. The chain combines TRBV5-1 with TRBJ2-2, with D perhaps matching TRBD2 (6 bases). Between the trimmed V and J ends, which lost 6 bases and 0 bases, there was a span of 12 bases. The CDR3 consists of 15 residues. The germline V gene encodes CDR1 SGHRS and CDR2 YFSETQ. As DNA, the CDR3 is TGCGCCAGCACGGGGCGGACTACGAACACCGGGGAGCTGTTTTTT. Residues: CASTGRTTNTGELFF. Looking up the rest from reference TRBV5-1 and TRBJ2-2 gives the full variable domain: KAGVTQTPRYLIKTRGQQVTLSCSPISGHRSVSWYQQTPGQGLQFLFEYFSETQRNKGNFPGRFSGRQFSNSRSEMNVSTLELGDSALYLCASTGRTTNTGELFFGEGSRLTVL.

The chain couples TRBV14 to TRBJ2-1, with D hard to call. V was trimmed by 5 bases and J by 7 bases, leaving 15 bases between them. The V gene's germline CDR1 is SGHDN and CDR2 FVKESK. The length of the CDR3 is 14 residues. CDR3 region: CASSEGPWLNEQFF. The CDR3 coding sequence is TGTGCCAGCAGCGAAGGGCCTTGGCTGAATGAGCAGTTCTTC.

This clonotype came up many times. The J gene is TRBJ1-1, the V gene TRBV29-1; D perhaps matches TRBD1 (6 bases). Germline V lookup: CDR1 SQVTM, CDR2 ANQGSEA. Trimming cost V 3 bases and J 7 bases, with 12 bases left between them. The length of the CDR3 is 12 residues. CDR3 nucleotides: TGCAGCGTTGAGGGGGACACCGGTGAAGCTTTCTTT. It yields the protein CSVEGDTGEAFF. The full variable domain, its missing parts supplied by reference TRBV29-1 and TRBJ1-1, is SAVISQKPSRDICQRGTSLTIQCQVDSQVTMMFWYRQQPGQSLTLIATANQGSEATYESGFVIDKFPISRPNLTFSTLTVSNMSPEDSSIYLCSVEGDTGEAFFGQGTRLTVV.

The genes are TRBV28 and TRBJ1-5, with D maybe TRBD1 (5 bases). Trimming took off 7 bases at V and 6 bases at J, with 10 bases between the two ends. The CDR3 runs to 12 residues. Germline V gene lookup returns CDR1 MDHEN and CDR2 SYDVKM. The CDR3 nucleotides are TGTGCCAGCAACGGGGGTGGTCAGCCCCAGCATTTT. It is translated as CASNGGGQPQHF. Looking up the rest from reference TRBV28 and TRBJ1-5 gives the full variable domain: DVKVTQSSRYLVKRTGEKVFLECVQDMDHENMFWYRQDPGLGLRLIYFSYDVKMKEKGDIPEGYSVSREKKERFSLILESASTNQTSMYLCASNGGGQPQHFGDGTRLSIL.

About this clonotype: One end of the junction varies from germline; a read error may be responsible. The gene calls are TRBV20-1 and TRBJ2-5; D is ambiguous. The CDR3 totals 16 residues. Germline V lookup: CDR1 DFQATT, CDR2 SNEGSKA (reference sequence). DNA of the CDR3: TGCTGTGCTGAACCGCTAGTCCTCGGACCCCAAGAGACCCAGTACTTC. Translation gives CCAEPLVLGPQETQYF.

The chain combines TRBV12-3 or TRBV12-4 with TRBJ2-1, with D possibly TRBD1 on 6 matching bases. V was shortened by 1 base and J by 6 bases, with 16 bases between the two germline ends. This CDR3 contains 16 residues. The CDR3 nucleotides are TGTGCCAGCAGTTTAGTCCGGGGACAACAGGCCAATGAGCAGTTCTTC. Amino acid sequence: CASSLVRGQQANEQFF.

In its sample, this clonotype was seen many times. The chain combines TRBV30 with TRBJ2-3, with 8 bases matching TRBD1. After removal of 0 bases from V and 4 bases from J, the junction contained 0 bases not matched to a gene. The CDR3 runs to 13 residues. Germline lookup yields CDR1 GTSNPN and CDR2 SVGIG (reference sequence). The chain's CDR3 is CAWSVQGADTQYF. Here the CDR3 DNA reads TGTGCCTGGAGTGTACAGGGGGCAGATACGCAGTATTTT.

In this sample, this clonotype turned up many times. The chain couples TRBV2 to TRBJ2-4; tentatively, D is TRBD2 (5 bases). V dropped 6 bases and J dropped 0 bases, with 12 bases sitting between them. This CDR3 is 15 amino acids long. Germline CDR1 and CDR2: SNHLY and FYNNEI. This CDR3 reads CASRDPGLAKNIQYF. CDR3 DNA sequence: TGTGCCAGCAGAGACCCCGGACTAGCCAAAAACATTCAGTACTTC.

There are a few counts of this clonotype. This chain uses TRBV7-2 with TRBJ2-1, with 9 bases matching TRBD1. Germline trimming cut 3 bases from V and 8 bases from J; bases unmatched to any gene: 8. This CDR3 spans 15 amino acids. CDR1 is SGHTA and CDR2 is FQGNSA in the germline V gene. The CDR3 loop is CASSLTGTGFYEQFF. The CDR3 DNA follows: TGTGCCAGCAGCTTGACCGGGACAGGGTTCTATGAGCAGTTCTTC.

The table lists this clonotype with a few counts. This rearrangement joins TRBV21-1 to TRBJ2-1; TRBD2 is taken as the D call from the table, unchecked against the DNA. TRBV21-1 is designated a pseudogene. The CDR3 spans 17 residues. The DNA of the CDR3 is TGTGCCAGCAGCAACAGACTAGCGGGGGCGGGATACAATGAGCAGTTCTTC. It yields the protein CASSNRLAGAGYNEQFF.

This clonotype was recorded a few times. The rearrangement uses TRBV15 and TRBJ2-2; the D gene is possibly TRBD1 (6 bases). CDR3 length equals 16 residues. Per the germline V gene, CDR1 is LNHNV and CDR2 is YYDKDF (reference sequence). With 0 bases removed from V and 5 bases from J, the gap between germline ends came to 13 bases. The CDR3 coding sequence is TGTGCCACCAGCAGAGATCGAGGGACACGGACCGGGGAGCTGTTTTTT. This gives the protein CATSRDRGTRTGELFF. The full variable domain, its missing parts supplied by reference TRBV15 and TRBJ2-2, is DAMVIQNPRYQVTQFGKPVTLSCSQTLNHNVMYWYQQKSSQAPKLLFHYYDKDFNNEADTPDNFQSRRPNTSFCFLDIRSPGLGDTAMYLCATSRDRGTRTGELFFGEGSRLTVL.

The CDR3 is CSVGGGFNSNQPQHF. The CDR3 bases are TGCAGTGTAGGAGGGGGTTTTAATAGCAATCAGCCCCAGCATTTT. The chain recombines TRBV20-1 with TRBJ1-5, with D possibly TRBD1 on 6 matching bases. In germline, CDR1 is DFQATT, CDR2 SNEGSKA (reference sequence). The V gene lost 7 bases and the J gene lost 0 bases, with 16 bases spanning the gap. This CDR3 comprises 15 residues.

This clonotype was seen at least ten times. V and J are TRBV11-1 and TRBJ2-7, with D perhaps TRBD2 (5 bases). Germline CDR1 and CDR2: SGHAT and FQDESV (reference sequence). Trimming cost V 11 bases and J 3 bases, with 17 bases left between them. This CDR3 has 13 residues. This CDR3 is CASSGGGDYEQYF. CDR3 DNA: TGTGCCTCTAGTGGTGGAGGCGACTACGAGCAGTACTTC.

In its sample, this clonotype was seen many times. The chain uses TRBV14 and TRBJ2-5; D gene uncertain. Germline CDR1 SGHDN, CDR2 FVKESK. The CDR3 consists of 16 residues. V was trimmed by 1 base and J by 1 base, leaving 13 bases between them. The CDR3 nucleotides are TGTGCCAGCAGCCAAGTCGGCAGGAGCGTCCAAGAGACCCAGTACTTC. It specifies CASSQVGRSVQETQYF.

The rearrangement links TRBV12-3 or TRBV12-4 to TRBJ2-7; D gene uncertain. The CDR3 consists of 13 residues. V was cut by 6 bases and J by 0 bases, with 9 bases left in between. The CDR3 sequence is CASSLLNSYEQYF. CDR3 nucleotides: TGTGCCAGCAGCCTACTAAACTCCTACGAGCAGTACTTC.

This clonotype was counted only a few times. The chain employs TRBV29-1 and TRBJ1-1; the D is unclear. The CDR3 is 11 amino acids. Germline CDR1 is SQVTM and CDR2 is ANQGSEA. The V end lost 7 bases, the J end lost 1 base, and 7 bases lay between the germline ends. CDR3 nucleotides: TGCAGCGCCGGGAAGAACACTGAAGCTTTCTTT. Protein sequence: CSAGKNTEAFF.

The DNA for the CDR3 is TGTGCCAGCTCACCAGGGACCAAGCATAACGAGCAGTACTTC. This gives the protein CASSPGTKHNEQYF. The V call is TRBV18, the J call TRBJ2-7; the D call may be TRBD1 or TRBD2 (5 bases each). The V gene's germline CDR1 is KGHSH and CDR2 LQKENI. The CDR3 is 14 residues long. V was trimmed by 2 bases and J by 5 bases, leaving 13 bases between them.

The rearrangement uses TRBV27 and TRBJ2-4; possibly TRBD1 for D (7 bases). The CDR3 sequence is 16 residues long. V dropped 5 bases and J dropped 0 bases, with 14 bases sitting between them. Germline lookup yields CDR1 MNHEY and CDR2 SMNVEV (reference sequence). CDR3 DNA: TGTGCCAGCAGTCTGGAGGGGGCCTTAGCCAAAAACATTCAGTACTTC. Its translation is CASSLEGALAKNIQYF.

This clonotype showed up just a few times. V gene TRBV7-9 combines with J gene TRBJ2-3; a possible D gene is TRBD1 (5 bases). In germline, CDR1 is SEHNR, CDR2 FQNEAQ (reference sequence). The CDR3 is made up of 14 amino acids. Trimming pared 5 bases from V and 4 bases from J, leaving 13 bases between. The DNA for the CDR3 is TGTGCCAGCAGCCATATCAGGGCCCCAGATACGCAGTATTTT. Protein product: CASSHIRAPDTQYF.

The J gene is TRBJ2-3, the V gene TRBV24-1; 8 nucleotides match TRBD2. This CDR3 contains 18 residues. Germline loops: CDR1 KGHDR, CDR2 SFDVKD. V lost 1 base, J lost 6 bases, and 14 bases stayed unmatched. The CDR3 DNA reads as TGTGCCACCAGTGATTTAATCGCTATGGGACTAGTGGCTGATACGCAGTATTTT. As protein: CATSDLIAMGLVADTQYF.

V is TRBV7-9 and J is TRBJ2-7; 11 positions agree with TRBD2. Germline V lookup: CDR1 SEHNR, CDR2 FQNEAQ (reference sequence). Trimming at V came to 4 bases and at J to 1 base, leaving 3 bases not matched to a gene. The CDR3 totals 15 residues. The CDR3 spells CASSSSSGGSYEQYF. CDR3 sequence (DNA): TGTGCCAGCAGCTCTTCTAGCGGGGGGTCCTACGAGCAGTACTTC.

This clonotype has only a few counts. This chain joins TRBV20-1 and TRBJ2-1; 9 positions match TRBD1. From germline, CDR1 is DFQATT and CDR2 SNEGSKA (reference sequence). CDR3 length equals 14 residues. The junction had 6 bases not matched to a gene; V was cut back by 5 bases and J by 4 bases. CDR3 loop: CSAGRQGGYNEQFF. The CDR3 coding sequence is TGCAGTGCTGGAAGACAGGGGGGATACAATGAGCAGTTCTTC.

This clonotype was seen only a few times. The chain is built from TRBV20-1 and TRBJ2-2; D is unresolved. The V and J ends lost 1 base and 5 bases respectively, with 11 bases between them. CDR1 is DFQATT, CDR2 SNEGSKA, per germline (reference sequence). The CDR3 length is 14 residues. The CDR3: CSARGVRATGELFF. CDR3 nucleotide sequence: TGCAGTGCTAGAGGGGTCAGAGCAACCGGGGAGCTGTTTTTT.

The CDR3 spells CASSQDWQGAFPGNTIYF. CDR3 bases: TGTGCCAGCAGCCAAGACTGGCAGGGGGCATTCCCTGGAAACACCATATATTTT. The chain uses TRBV4-2 and TRBJ1-3, with 8 bases fitting TRBD1. J lost 2 bases, V lost 0 bases, and 9 bases had no gene match. From germline, CDR1 is LGHNA and CDR2 YNFKEQ. The CDR3 runs 18 residues.

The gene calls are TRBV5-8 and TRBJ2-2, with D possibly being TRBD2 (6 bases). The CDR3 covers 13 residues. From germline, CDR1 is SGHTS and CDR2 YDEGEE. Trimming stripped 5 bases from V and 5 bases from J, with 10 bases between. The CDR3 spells CASRGGITGELFF. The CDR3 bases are TGTGCCAGCAGAGGCGGGATAACCGGGGAGCTGTTTTTT. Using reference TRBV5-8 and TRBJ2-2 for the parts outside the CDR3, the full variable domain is EAGVTQSPTHLIKTRGQQATLRCSPISGHTSVYWYQQALGLGLQFLLWYDEGEERNRGNFPPRFSGRQFPNYSSELNVNALELEDSALYLCASRGGITGELFFGEGSRLTVL.

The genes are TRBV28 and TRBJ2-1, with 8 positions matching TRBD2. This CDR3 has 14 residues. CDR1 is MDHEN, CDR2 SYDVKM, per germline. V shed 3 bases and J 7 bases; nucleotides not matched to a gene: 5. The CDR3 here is CASSFVGRANEQFF. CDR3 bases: TGTGCCAGCAGTTTTGTCGGGAGGGCAAATGAGCAGTTCTTC.

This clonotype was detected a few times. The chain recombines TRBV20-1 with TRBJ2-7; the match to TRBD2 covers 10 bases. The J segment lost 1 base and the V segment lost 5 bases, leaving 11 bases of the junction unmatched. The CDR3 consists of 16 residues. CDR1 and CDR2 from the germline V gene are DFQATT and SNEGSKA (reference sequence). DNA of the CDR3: TGCAGTGCTTCAAAGGGGAGCGGGGGGGCATCCTACGAGCAGTACTTC. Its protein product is CSASKGSGGASYEQYF.